These 15 T cell receptor beta chains originate from one sample sequenced in a study of T cell responses to AZD1222 COVID-19 vaccine. The method was immunoSEQ multiplex PCR; TCRdb's version includes in-frame clones alone and lacks a portion of them. The sample carries roughly 80,000 clones, around 88% recorded once. The sample here was peripheral blood, taken 28 days after the second AZD1222 dose. The receptors come from an adult who received the AZD1222 COVID-19 vaccine.

CDR3 sequence reads: CASSEVGRRQETQYF. The CDR3 DNA follows: TGTGCCAGCAGTGAAGTTGGCAGAAGGCAAGAGACCCAGTACTTC. The gene calls are TRBV2 and TRBJ2-5; D is undetermined. Germline CDR1 SNHLY, CDR2 FYNNEI. Trimming removed 1 base at V and 2 bases at J, with 11 bases between. The CDR3 loop spans 15 amino acids.

V usage is TRBV6-1 and J usage is TRBJ1-4; no firm D call. Germline V gene sequence: CDR1 MNHNS, CDR2 SASEGT. This CDR3 comprises 17 residues. V was cut by 0 bases and J by 2 bases, with 13 bases left in between. CDR3 coding DNA: TGTGCCAGCAGTGAAGCGTTGACACCCTACACTAATGAAAAACTGTTTTTT. Its translation: CASSEALTPYTNEKLFF.

The chain employs TRBV7-9 and TRBJ1-2; no clear D. Germline CDR1 is SEHNR and CDR2 is FQNEAQ (reference sequence). V lost 5 bases and J 4 bases, leaving 14 bases between the germline ends. This CDR3 spans 14 amino acids. This CDR3 reads CASSADPSVYGYTF. CDR3 nucleotide sequence: TGTGCCAGCAGCGCGGACCCTTCGGTCTATGGCTACACCTTC.

V gene TRBV19 combines with J gene TRBJ2-7, with 8 nucleotides matching TRBD1. Germline loops: CDR1 LNHDA, CDR2 SQIVND (reference sequence). This CDR3 is 14 amino acids long. V gave up 8 bases and J gave up 0 bases; unmatched junction bases: 6. CDR3 sequence: CASAGGAFSYEQYF. CDR3 DNA sequence: TGTGCCAGTGCAGGGGGCGCATTCTCCTACGAGCAGTACTTC.

The chain recombines TRBV27 with TRBJ2-1; D possibly corresponds to TRBD2 (6 bases). The CDR3 loop spans 13 amino acids. In germline, CDR1 is MNHEY, CDR2 SMNVEV (reference sequence). V was trimmed by 5 bases and J by 2 bases, leaving 7 bases between them. The CDR3 here is CASSRLAYNEQFF. DNA for the CDR3: TGTGCCAGCAGTAGACTAGCCTACAATGAGCAGTTCTTC.

The chain has TRBV5-5 and TRBJ2-1; D not resolved. CDR1 and CDR2 (germline): SGHKS, YYEKEE (reference sequence). The length of the CDR3 is 15 residues. V dropped 3 bases and J dropped 5 bases, with 15 bases sitting between them. CDR3 nucleotide sequence: TGTGCCAGCAGCTGGAACTCCGGGCTAGACAATGAGCAGTTCTTC. Amino acids: CASSWNSGLDNEQFF. The full variable domain, rest sourced from reference TRBV5-5 and TRBJ2-1, is DAGVTQSPTHLIKTRGQQVTLRCSPISGHKSVSWYQQVLGQGPQFIFQYYEKEERGRGNFPDRFSARQFPNYSSELNVNALLLGDSALYLCASSWNSGLDNEQFFGPGTRLTVL.

This chain uses TRBV27 with TRBJ1-5; 9 nucleotides line up with TRBD1. The V segment lost 3 bases and the J segment 4 bases; nucleotides outside the gene matches: 1. Germline values: CDR1 MNHEY, CDR2 SMNVEV (reference sequence). The CDR3 is 14 residues long. The CDR3 nucleotides are TGTGCCAGCAGTTTTGGACAGGGGAATCAGCCCCAGCATTTT. Its protein is CASSFGQGNQPQHF.

This sequence joins TRBV6-5 and TRBJ1-5; D gene unclear. CDR1 is MNHEY and CDR2 is SVGAGI in the germline V gene. This CDR3 spans 15 amino acids. V gave up 6 bases and J gave up 2 bases, with 14 bases separating them. The CDR3 DNA follows: TGTGCCAGCAGCTCGACCGACGTGGGCAATCAGCCCCAGCATTTT. Protein sequence: CASSSTDVGNQPQHF.

This rearrangement joins TRBV6-5 to TRBJ2-5; the match to TRBD1 covers 9 bases. Looked up from germline, CDR1 is MNHEY and CDR2 is SVGAGI. J was trimmed by 0 bases and V by 2 bases; bases with no gene match: 4. CDR3 size: 16 residues. The CDR3 spells CASSYPGTGYQETQYF. The DNA of the CDR3 is TGTGCCAGCAGTTACCCCGGGACAGGGTACCAAGAGACCCAGTACTTC.

The genes are TRBV5-5 and TRBJ2-1, with D unclear. The CDR3 is 17 amino acids. Germline V gene lookup returns CDR1 SGHKS and CDR2 YYEKEE (reference sequence). Trimming took 0 bases from V and 4 from J, leaving 17 bases between them. The CDR3 DNA follows: TGTGCCAGCAGCTTGGGCCTTTCCTATCGACCTTACAATGAGCAGTTCTTC. This codes for CASSLGLSYRPYNEQFF.

The chain recombines TRBV7-3 with TRBJ2-1, with 10 bases lining up with TRBD1. The V segment lost 5 bases and the J segment 5 bases; nucleotides outside the gene matches: 6. CDR1 and CDR2 from the germline V gene are SGHTA and FQGTGA. This CDR3 comprises 15 residues. CDR3 DNA: TGTGCCAGCAGCCCCGGGACAGGGGTTCACAATGAGCAGTTCTTC. Translating gives CASSPGTGVHNEQFF.

The chain combines TRBV7-3 with TRBJ1-1, with D tentatively TRBD1 (6 bases). The CDR3 is made up of 20 amino acids. Germline CDR1 is SGHTA and CDR2 is FQGTGA. V was cut by 5 bases and J by 3 bases, with 31 bases left in between. The CDR3 DNA reads TGTGCCAGCAGCCTGGGCAGGGGCCGCAGGATGGGGGTACGAGACACTGAAGCTTTCTTT. Protein product: CASSLGRGRRMGVRDTEAFF.

This sequence joins TRBV9 and TRBJ2-6; the D is unclear. The germline V and J ends were trimmed by 0 bases and 12 bases, with 10 bases remaining between them. Germline CDR1 SGDLS, CDR2 YYNGEE. This CDR3 spans 13 amino acids. The CDR3 region is CASSVVGVGVLTF. The CDR3 nucleotides read TGTGCCAGCAGCGTAGTAGGAGTCGGCGTCCTGACTTTC.

This clone came up once. V and J are TRBV2 and TRBJ1-5; D might be TRBD1 (5 bases). V dropped 6 bases and J dropped 4 bases, with 13 bases sitting between them. The CDR3 extends over 14 amino acids. Germline assignment: CDR1 SNHLY and CDR2 FYNNEI. The CDR3 spells CASRDGQGNQPQHF. CDR3 coding DNA: TGTGCCAGCAGGGACGGGCAGGGAAATCAGCCCCAGCATTTT.

The J gene is TRBJ2-7, the V gene TRBV9; 9 nucleotides agree with TRBD2. Germline V CDR1 and CDR2: SGDLS, YYNGEE. The CDR3 length is 15 residues. After removal of 0 bases from V and 2 bases from J, the junction contained 3 bases not matched to a gene. The CDR3 nucleotides read TGTGCCAGCAGCGTAGGAGCGGGGGGTACCTACGAGCAGTACTTC. Its translation is CASSVGAGGTYEQYF. Variable domain in full (rest from reference TRBV9 and TRBJ2-7): DSGVTQTPKHLITATGQRVTLRCSPRSGDLSVYWYQQSLDQGLQFLIQYYNGEERAKGNILERFSAQQFPDLHSELNLSSLELGDSALYFCASSVGAGGTYEQYFGPGTRLTVT.